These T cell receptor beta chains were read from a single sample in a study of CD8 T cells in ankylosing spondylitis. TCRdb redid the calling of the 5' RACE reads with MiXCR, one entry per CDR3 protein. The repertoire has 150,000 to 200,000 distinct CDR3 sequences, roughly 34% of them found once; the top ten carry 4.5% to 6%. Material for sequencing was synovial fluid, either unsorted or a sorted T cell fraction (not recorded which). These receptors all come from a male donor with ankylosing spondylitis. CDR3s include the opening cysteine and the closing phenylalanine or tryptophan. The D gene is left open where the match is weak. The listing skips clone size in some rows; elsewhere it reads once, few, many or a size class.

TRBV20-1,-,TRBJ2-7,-,CSARGRTDYEQYF,TGCAGTGCTAGAGGTCGGACAGACTACGAGCAGTACTTC
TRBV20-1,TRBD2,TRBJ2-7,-,CSAPKAGGPLDNEQYF,TGCAGTGCGCCAAAAGCGGGAGGGCCATTAGATAACGAGCAGTACTTC
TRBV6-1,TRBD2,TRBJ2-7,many,CASRPTSGSPYEQYF,TGTGCCAGCAGGCCGACTAGCGGGAGTCCCTACGAGCAGTACTTC
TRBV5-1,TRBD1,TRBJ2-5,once,CASSRDRGQETQYF,TGCGCCAGCAGCCGGGACAGGGGGCAGGAGACCCAGTACTTC
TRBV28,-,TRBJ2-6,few,CASNERTTDNVLTF,TGTGCCAGCAATGAGCGGACGACCGATAACGTCCTGACTTTC
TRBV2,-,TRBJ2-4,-,CASRGERDIQYF,TGTGCCAGCAGGGGAGAGCGAGACATTCAGTACTTC
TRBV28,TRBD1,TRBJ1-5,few,CASSPGGRGRDQPQHF,TGTGCCAGCAGTCCGGGAGGGAGGGGGCGTGACCAGCCCCAGCATTTT
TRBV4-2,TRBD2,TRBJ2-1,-,CASSQVTSGNNEQFF,TGTGCCAGCAGCCAAGTCACTAGCGGAAACAATGAGCAGTTCTTC
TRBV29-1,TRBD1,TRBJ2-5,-,CSVEVDRGETQYF,TGCAGCGTTGAAGTGGACAGGGGAGAGACCCAGTACTTC
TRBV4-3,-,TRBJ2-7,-,CASSRALSDSAFSYEQYF,TGCGCCAGCAGCCGGGCCCTCAGTGATAGCGCGTTCTCCTACGAGCAGTACTTC
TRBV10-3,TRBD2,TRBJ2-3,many,CAISALAGGSYTQYF,TGTGCCATCAGTGCACTAGCGGGAGGGTCCTATACGCAGTATTTT
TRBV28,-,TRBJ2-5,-,CASSTQRPQETQYF,TGTGCCAGCAGCACCCAGAGACCTCAAGAGACCCAGTACTTC
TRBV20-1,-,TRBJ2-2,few,CSASRLTNTGELFF,TGCAGTGCTAGCCGGCTAACGAACACCGGGGAGCTGTTTTTT
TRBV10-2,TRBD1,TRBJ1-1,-,CASGDPGTGGTEAFF,TGCGCCAGCGGGGACCCCGGGACAGGGGGCACTGAAGCTTTCTTT
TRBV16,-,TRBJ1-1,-,CASSQLWARGQMNTEAFF,TGTGCCAGCAGCCAATTATGGGCCAGGGGACAAATGAACACTGAAGCTTTCTTT
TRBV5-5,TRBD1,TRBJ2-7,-,CASSSQPGQQYYEQYF,TGTGCCAGCAGCTCTCAGCCGGGACAGCAGTACTACGAGCAGTACTTC
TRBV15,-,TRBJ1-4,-,CATSPAGGATNEKLFF,TGTGCCACCAGCCCCGCCGGGGGTGCAACTAATGAAAAACTGTTTTTT
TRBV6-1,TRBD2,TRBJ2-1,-,CASMRGTTYNEQFF,TGTGCCAGCATGCGGGGGACCACCTACAATGAGCAGTTCTTC
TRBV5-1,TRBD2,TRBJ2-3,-,CASSQGTSGDDTQYF,TGCGCCAGCAGCCAAGGGACTAGCGGGGATGATACGCAGTATTTT
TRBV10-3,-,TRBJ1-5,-,CAISGGPGNQPQHF,TGTGCCATCAGTGGGGGGCCGGGCAATCAGCCCCAGCATTTT
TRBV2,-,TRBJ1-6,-,CASTEGSSYNSPLHF,TGTGCCAGCACCGAAGGAAGCTCCTATAATTCACCCCTCCACTTT
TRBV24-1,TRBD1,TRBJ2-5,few,CATSDSLYQGAGETQYF,TGTGCCACCAGTGATTCCCTTTATCAGGGGGCTGGGGAGACCCAGTACTTC
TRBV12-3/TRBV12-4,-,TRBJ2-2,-,CASSLDGSRTGELFF,TGTGCCAGCAGTTTAGACGGGAGTAGGACCGGGGAGCTGTTTTTT
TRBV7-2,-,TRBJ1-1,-,CASSSGLQNTEAFF,TGTGCCAGCAGCTCGGGACTGCAGAACACTGAAGCTTTCTTT
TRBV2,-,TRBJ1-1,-,CASSLNGPEAFF,TGTGCCAGCAGTCTGAACGGGCCTGAAGCTTTCTTT
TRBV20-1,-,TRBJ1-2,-,CSAVRGAGDGYTF,TGCAGTGCCGTTAGGGGGGCAGGTGATGGCTACACCTTC
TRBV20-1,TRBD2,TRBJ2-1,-,CSAREGSGSGDEQFF,TGCAGTGCTAGGGAGGGGAGCGGGAGCGGCGATGAGCAGTTCTTC
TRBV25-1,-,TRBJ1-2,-,CASSEGGSYSSGYTF,TGTGCCAGCAGTGAAGGGGGAAGTTACTCATCTGGCTACACCTTC
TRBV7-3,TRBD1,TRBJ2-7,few,CASSISGTGGTYEQYF,TGTGCCAGCAGCATATCCGGGACAGGGGGCACCTACGAGCAGTACTTC
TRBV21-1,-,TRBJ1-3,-,CASVNDSSGNTIYF,TGTGCCAGCGTCAACGACAGCTCTGGAAACACCATATATTTT
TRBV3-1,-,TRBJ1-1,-,CASSQGWSNTEAFF,TGTGCCAGCAGCCAAGGGTGGTCGAACACTGAAGCTTTCTTT
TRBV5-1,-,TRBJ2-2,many,CASSYSGLQDTGELFF,TGCGCCAGCAGCTATTCAGGGTTACAGGACACCGGGGAGCTGTTTTTT
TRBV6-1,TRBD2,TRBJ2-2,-,CASSRGGLGTGELFF,TGTGCCAGCAGCCGGGGGGGCCTGGGAACCGGGGAGCTGTTTTTT
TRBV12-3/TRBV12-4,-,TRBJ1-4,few,CASSLAPPRLTNEKLFF,TGTGCCAGCAGTTTAGCCCCACCCCGACTTACGAATGAAAAACTGTTTTTT
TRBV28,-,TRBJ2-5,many,CASRGPGPQYF,TGTGCCAGCAGGGGCCCCGGGCCCCAGTACTTC
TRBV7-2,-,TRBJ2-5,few,CASSLYGLETQYF,TGTGCCAGCAGCTTATACGGGTTAGAGACCCAGTACTTC